The rows below give T cell receptor beta chains drawn from one sample of a study of shared clonotypes between healthy human individuals. Profiling relied on immunoSEQ multiplex PCR, and the TCRdb table lists in-frame clones only, not all of them. This table holds about a million clones, under 80% found once. The sequencing input was memory CD4+ T cells sorted from blood. The receptors originated from a man aged 18 to 29 in good health. The CDR3 runs from the conserved cysteine through the conserved F or W. The D gene is left open where the match is weak. Size values are once, few and many counts, or a class for expanded clones, and some rows have none.

j_call | d_call | v_call | clone_size | cdr3_aa | cdr3_nt
TRBJ1-2 | TRBD1 | TRBV19 | NA | CASSATGPDDGYTF | TGTGCCAGTAGTGCGACAGGGCCGGATGATGGCTACACCTTC
TRBJ1-6 | NA | TRBV30 | NA | CAWTGQNNSPLHF | TGTGCCTGGACAGGACAAAATAATTCACCCCTCCACTTT
TRBJ1-1 | NA | TRBV19 | NA | CASRVQNTEAFF | TGTGCCAGTAGAGTTCAGAACACTGAAGCTTTCTTT
TRBJ1-2 | NA | TRBV7-9 | NA | CASSLGDWGYGYTF | TGTGCCAGCAGCTTAGGAGACTGGGGGTATGGCTACACCTTC
TRBJ2-5 | TRBD2 | TRBV5-1 | NA | CASSSGLADEETQYF | TGCGCCAGCAGCTCGGGACTAGCGGACGAAGAGACCCAGTACTTC
TRBJ2-1 | NA | TRBV7-2 | NA | CASSSPQRYNEQFF | TGTGCCAGCAGCTCCCCCCAACGTTACAATGAGCAGTTCTTC
TRBJ2-2 | NA | TRBV5-1 | few | CASSTQGPNTGELFF | TGCGCCAGCAGCACACAAGGGCCGAACACCGGGGAGCTGTTTTTT
TRBJ2-1 | TRBD2 | TRBV4-1 | NA | CASSHPRGGEQFF | TGCGCCAGCAGCCATCCCCGGGGGGGTGAGCAGTTCTTC
TRBJ2-1 | TRBD1 | TRBV28 | NA | CASRTGTGGSYNEQFF | TGTGCCAGCAGGACTGGGACAGGGGGCTCCTACAATGAGCAGTTCTTC
TRBJ2-1 | TRBD2 | TRBV4-3 | NA | CASSQEVIAGGPSRYNEQFF | TGCGCCAGCAGCCAAGAAGTGATAGCGGGAGGGCCGAGTAGGTACAATGAGCAGTTCTTC
TRBJ1-6 | TRBD1 | TRBV6-1 | NA | CASSDLQGVNSPLHF | TGTGCCAGCAGTGATTTACAGGGGGTGAATTCACCCCTCCACTTT
TRBJ2-5 | NA | TRBV18 | NA | CASLDPGREETQYF | TGTGCCAGCTTGGACCCGGGACGGGAAGAGACCCAGTACTTC
TRBJ2-3 | TRBD2 | TRBV4-2 | NA | CASSQVARVAGGPDTQYF | TGTGCCAGCAGTCAAGTAGCGAGGGTAGCGGGAGGGCCAGATACGCAGTATTTT
TRBJ2-1 | TRBD1 | TRBV7-6 | NA | CASSLMRGQGMEQFF | TGTGCCAGCAGCTTAATGAGGGGACAGGGGATGGAGCAGTTCTTC
TRBJ1-1 | NA | TRBV30 | few | CAWRVGQNTEAFF | TGTGCCTGGAGGGTAGGGCAGAACACTGAAGCTTTCTTT
TRBJ1-1 | NA | TRBV5-1 | NA | CASSPRGLGTEAFF | TGCGCCAGCAGCCCCAGAGGACTGGGTACTGAAGCTTTCTTT
TRBJ2-7 | TRBD2 | TRBV5-4 | NA | CASSLSGLAYEQYF | TGTGCCAGCAGCTTGAGCGGACTAGCCTACGAGCAGTACTTC
TRBJ1-4 | NA | TRBV28 | NA | CASSLLGGAGEKLFF | TGTGCCAGCAGTTTACTAGGGGGTGCGGGCGAAAAACTGTTTTTT
TRBJ2-3 | NA | TRBV4-1 | NA | CASSLGNGGKTDTQYF | TGCGCCAGCAGCCTAGGCAACGGGGGCAAGACAGATACGCAGTATTTT
TRBJ2-7 | NA | TRBV5-1 | NA | CASSLESGIFDEQYF | TGCGCCAGCAGCTTGGAGTCAGGGATTTTTGACGAGCAGTACTTC
TRBJ1-1 | NA | TRBV15 | NA | CATSSARGDTEAFF | TGTGCCACCAGCAGCGCCCGAGGGGACACTGAAGCTTTCTTT
TRBJ2-2 | TRBD2 | TRBV6-6 | NA | CASSWGGGELFF | TGTGCCAGCAGCTGGGGGGGCGGGGAGCTGTTTTTT
TRBJ1-2 | TRBD1 | TRBV2 | NA | CASSPPGQAYGYTF | TGTGCCAGCAGTCCACCGGGACAGGCGTATGGCTACACCTTC
TRBJ1-2 | NA | TRBV6-5 | NA | CASRSGFGGYTF | TGTGCCAGCAGATCAGGGTTCGGGGGCTACACCTTC
TRBJ1-5 | NA | TRBV28 | NA | CASSQEQVNQPQHF | TGTGCCAGCAGTCAGGAACAGGTCAATCAGCCCCAGCATTTT
TRBJ1-2 | NA | TRBV7-3 | NA | CASSPRGSGNGGYTF | TGTGCCAGCAGCCCTAGGGGGTCAGGGAATGGCGGCTACACCTTC
TRBJ1-1 | NA | TRBV27 | NA | CASNQMDCLAFF | TGTGCCAGCAATCAGATGGATTGTTTAGCTTTCTTT
TRBJ1-1 | NA | TRBV12-5 | NA | CASGLVLGGVTEAFF | TGTGCTAGTGGTTTGGTACTAGGGGGTGTCACTGAAGCTTTCTTT
TRBJ2-1 | TRBD2 | TRBV10-3 | NA | CAIGGSSYNEQFF | TGTGCCATCGGCGGGAGCTCCTACAATGAGCAGTTCTTC
TRBJ2-5 | NA | TRBV27 | once | CASRLNRDFQETQYF | TGTGCCAGCAGGCTGAACCGGGACTTCCAAGAGACCCAGTACTTC
TRBJ1-1 | TRBD1 | TRBV11-2 | NA | CASSAAGTGMTEAFF | TGTGCCAGCAGCGCAGCCGGGACAGGGATGACTGAAGCTTTCTTT
TRBJ1-4 | NA | TRBV6-6 | NA | CASSKETRYEKLFF | TGTGCCAGCAGTAAAGAAACCAGATATGAAAAACTGTTTTTT
TRBJ2-7 | NA | TRBV18 | NA | CASSLQRPGEQYF | TGTGCCAGCTCACTCCAAAGACCGGGGGAGCAGTACTTC
TRBJ2-5 | NA | TRBV7-2 | NA | CASSWAGQETQYF | TGTGCCAGCAGCTGGGCGGGACAAGAGACCCAGTACTTC
TRBJ2-1 | NA | TRBV15 | NA | CATSRDQRKLYNEQFF | TGTGCCACCAGCAGAGATCAGCGGAAGTTGTACAATGAGCAGTTCTTC
TRBJ1-2 | NA | TRBV28 | few | CASSSHLGSGDGYTF | TGTGCCAGCAGTTCCCACCTCGGGTCGGGGGATGGCTACACCTTC
TRBJ2-7 | TRBD2 | TRBV7-2 | NA | CASSPLAATSYEQYF | TGTGCCAGCAGCCCTCTAGCGGCCACGTCCTACGAGCAGTACTTC
TRBJ2-2 | NA | TRBV28 | NA | CASSFNGHKAGELFF | TGTGCCAGCAGTTTTAATGGACACAAAGCCGGGGAGCTGTTTTTT
TRBJ1-5 | NA | TRBV30 | NA | CAWAYRGTSNQPQHF | TGTGCCTGGGCCTATAGGGGGACGAGCAATCAGCCCCAGCATTTT
TRBJ2-1 | NA | TRBV25-1 | NA | CASSTGTRSYNEQFF | TGTGCCAGCAGCACCGGGACAAGGAGTTACAATGAGCAGTTCTTC
TRBJ1-2 | NA | TRBV28 | NA | CASSSPGAVGYTF | TGTGCCAGCAGTTCTCCGGGGGCGGTGGGCTACACCTTC
TRBJ2-5 | NA | TRBV9 | NA | CASSASAQETQYF | TGTGCCAGCAGCGCTAGCGCCCAAGAGACCCAGTACTTC
TRBJ2-7 | NA | TRBV7-9 | few | CASSLGGTKAYEQYF | TGTGCCAGCAGCTTAGGGGGTACCAAGGCCTACGAGCAGTACTTC
TRBJ1-2 | NA | TRBV6-5 | NA | CASSVSGAGYGYTF | TGTGCCAGCAGTGTCTCCGGGGCAGGCTATGGCTACACCTTC
TRBJ1-2 | NA | TRBV7-8 | many | CASSSGGPYGYTF | TGTGCCAGCAGCTCCGGCGGTCCCTATGGCTACACCTTC
TRBJ2-2 | TRBD1 | TRBV9 | NA | CASTTGQTNTGELFF | TGTGCCAGCACCACGGGACAGACAAACACCGGGGAGCTGTTTTTT
TRBJ1-2 | NA | TRBV28 | few | CASSPPGRGYTF | TGTGCCAGCAGTCCACCCGGACGGGGCTACACCTTC
TRBJ1-1 | NA | TRBV2 | NA | CASNPTLMNTEAFF | TGTGCCAGCAACCCGACACTCATGAACACTGAAGCTTTCTTT
TRBJ1-6 | TRBD1 | TRBV19 | NA | CASSPGQGLVAVLHF | TGTGCCAGTAGTCCTGGACAGGGGCTCGTAGCAGTCCTCCACTTT
TRBJ1-2 | TRBD1 | TRBV4-1 | NA | CASSQDILTGEGIFGYTF | TGCGCCAGCAGCCAAGATATCTTGACAGGGGAAGGCATTTTTGGCTACACCTTC
TRBJ2-1 | TRBD2 | TRBV27 | NA | CASSTTSGRNNEQFF | TGTGCCAGCAGCACCACTAGCGGGAGAAACAATGAGCAGTTCTTC
TRBJ1-1 | NA | TRBV10-3 | NA | CAISPQGNTEAFF | TGTGCCATCAGCCCACAGGGGAACACTGAAGCTTTCTTT
TRBJ2-5 | NA | TRBV9 | NA | CASSLPGTSETQYF | TGTGCCAGCAGCTTACCCGGGACTTCAGAGACCCAGTACTTC
TRBJ2-5 | TRBD2 | TRBV13 | NA | CASSLQGLAGEQYF | TGTGCCAGCAGCCTCCAGGGACTAGCGGGGGAGCAGTACTTC
TRBJ2-7 | TRBD2 | TRBV4-1 | NA | CASSQASGPAYEQYF | TGCGCCAGCAGCCAGGCTAGCGGGCCCGCCTACGAGCAGTACTTC